This T cell receptor (beta chain) was recorded in a study of blood T cell repertoires in COVID-19. About the study: Whether acute or convalescent, the COVID-19 samples came from the United States, Italy and Spain. Sample material is recorded as cDNA or gDNA derived from T cells, B-cell-depleted T cells, or PBMCs.

The germline gives CDR1 SGHRS, CDR2 YFSETQ. The ends lost 0 bases at V and 7 bases at J; junction bases unmatched: 5. The CDR3 has 16 amino acids. Only a few counts were recorded for this clone. Method: immunoSEQ multiplex PCR; TCRdb's copy keeps in-frame clones and lacks some. The sample shows more than 55,000 clones, about 70% of them seen only once. This chain joins TRBV5-1 and TRBJ2-1; TRBD1 agrees at 12 bases. The sample taken for sequencing was peripheral blood. The TCR originated in a woman between 65 and 79 years old with acute or convalescent COVID-19. The CDR3 reads CASSLGGTGGLNEQFF. The CDR3, as DNA: TGCGCCAGCAGCTTGGGAGGGACAGGGGGCTTGAATGAGCAGTTCTTC.